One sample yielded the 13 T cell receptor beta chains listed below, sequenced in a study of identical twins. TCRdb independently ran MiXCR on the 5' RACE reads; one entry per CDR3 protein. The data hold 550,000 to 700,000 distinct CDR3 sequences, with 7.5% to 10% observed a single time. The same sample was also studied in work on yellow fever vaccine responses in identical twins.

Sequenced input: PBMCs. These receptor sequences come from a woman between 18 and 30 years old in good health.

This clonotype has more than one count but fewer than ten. Here the CDR3 DNA reads TGCAGTGCTCTAACACTCGCCCCTTCACGGGGGAGTACCTACAATGAGCAGTTCTTC. This gives the protein CSALTLAPSRGSTYNEQFF. The gene calls are TRBV20-1 and TRBJ2-1, with D tentatively TRBD2 (6 bases). The CDR3 contains 19 residues. CDR1 DFQATT and CDR2 SNEGSKA come from the germline V gene (reference sequence). V lost 5 bases and J lost 2, with 28 bases in between.

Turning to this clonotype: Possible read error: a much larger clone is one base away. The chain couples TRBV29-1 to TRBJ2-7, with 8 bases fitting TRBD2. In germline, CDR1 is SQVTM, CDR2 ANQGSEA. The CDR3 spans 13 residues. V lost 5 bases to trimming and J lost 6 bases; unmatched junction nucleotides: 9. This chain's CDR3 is CSVHRSGSSEQYF. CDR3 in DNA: TGCAGCGTTCATAGGAGCGGGAGTAGCGAGCAGTACTTC.

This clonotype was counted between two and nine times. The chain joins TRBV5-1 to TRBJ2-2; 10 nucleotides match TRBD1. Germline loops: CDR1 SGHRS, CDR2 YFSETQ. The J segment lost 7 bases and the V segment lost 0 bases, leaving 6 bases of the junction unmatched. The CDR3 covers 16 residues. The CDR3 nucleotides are TGCGCCAGCAGCTTGGCCAGGGGACAGGGGATCGGGGAGCTGTTTTTT. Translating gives CASSLARGQGIGELFF.

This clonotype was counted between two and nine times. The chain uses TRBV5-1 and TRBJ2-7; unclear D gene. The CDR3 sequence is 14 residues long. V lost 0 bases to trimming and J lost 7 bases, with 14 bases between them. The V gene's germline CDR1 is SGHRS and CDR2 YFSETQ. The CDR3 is CASSLGQELGEQYF. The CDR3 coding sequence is TGCGCCAGCAGCTTGGGGCAGGAGCTCGGGGAGCAGTACTTC.

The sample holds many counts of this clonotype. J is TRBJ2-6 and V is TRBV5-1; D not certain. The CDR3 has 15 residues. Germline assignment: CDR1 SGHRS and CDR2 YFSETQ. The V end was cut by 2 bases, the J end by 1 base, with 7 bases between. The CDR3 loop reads CASSFRESGANVLTF. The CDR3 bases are TGCGCCAGCAGCTTTAGGGAATCTGGGGCCAACGTCCTGACTTTC.

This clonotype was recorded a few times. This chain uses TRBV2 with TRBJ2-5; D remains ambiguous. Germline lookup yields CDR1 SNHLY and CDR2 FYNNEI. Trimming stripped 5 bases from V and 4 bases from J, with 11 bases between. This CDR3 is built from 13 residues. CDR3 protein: CASSLQSAETQYF. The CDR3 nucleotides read TGTGCCAGCAGTCTACAGTCCGCAGAGACCCAGTACTTC.

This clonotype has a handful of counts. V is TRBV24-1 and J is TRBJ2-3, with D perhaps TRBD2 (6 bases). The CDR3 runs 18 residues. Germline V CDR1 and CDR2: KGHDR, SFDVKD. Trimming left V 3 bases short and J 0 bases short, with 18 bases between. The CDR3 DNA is TGTGCCACCAGTGATGTTAGTAACAGGAGGGCTAGCACAGATACGCAGTATTTT. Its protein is CATSDVSNRRASTDTQYF.

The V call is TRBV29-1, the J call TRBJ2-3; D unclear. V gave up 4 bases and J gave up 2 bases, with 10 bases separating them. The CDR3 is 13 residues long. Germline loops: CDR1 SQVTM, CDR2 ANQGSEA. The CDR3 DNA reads TGCAGCGTTGTGGGGTCCAACACAGATACGCAGTATTTT. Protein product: CSVVGSNTDTQYF.

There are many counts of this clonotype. The CDR3 DNA reads TGTGCCAGCAGTTACGACGGGACAGGGTTCGGCTACACCTTC. Residues: CASSYDGTGFGYTF. The chain links TRBV6-5 to TRBJ1-2, with 9 bases aligning to TRBD1. Germline trimming cut 2 bases from V and 8 bases from J; bases unmatched to any gene: 6. Germline CDR1 and CDR2: MNHEY and SVGAGI. This CDR3 has 14 amino acids.

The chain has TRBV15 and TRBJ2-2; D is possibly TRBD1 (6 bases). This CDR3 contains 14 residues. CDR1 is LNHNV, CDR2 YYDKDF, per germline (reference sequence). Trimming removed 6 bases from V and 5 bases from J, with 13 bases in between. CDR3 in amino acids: CATRGRGYTGELFF. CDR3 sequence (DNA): TGTGCCACCAGGGGCAGGGGATATACCGGGGAGCTGTTTTTT. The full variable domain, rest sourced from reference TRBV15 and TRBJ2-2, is DAMVIQNPRYQVTQFGKPVTLSCSQTLNHNVMYWYQQKSSQAPKLLFHYYDKDFNNEADTPDNFQSRRPNTSFCFLDIRSPGLGDTAMYLCATRGRGYTGELFFGEGSRLTVL.

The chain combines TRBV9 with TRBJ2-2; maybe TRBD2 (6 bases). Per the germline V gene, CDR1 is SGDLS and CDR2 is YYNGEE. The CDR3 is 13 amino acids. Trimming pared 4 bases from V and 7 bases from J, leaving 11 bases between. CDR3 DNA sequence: TGTGCCAGCAGCCCCTCGGGGGTCGGGGAGCTGTTTTTT. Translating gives CASSPSGVGELFF.

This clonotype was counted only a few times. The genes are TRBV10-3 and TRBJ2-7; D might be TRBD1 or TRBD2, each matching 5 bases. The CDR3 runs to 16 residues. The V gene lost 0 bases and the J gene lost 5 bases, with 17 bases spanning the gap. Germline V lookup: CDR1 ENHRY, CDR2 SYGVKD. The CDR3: CAISESKTGRRHEQYF. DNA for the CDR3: TGTGCCATCAGTGAGTCGAAAACAGGCAGGAGGCACGAGCAGTACTTC.

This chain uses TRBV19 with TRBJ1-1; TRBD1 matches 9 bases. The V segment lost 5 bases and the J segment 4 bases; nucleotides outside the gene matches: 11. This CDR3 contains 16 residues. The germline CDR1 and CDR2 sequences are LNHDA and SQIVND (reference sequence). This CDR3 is CASSRTGTGTGTEAFF. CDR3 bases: TGTGCCAGTAGTCGGACCGGGACAGGGACGGGCACTGAAGCTTTCTTT.